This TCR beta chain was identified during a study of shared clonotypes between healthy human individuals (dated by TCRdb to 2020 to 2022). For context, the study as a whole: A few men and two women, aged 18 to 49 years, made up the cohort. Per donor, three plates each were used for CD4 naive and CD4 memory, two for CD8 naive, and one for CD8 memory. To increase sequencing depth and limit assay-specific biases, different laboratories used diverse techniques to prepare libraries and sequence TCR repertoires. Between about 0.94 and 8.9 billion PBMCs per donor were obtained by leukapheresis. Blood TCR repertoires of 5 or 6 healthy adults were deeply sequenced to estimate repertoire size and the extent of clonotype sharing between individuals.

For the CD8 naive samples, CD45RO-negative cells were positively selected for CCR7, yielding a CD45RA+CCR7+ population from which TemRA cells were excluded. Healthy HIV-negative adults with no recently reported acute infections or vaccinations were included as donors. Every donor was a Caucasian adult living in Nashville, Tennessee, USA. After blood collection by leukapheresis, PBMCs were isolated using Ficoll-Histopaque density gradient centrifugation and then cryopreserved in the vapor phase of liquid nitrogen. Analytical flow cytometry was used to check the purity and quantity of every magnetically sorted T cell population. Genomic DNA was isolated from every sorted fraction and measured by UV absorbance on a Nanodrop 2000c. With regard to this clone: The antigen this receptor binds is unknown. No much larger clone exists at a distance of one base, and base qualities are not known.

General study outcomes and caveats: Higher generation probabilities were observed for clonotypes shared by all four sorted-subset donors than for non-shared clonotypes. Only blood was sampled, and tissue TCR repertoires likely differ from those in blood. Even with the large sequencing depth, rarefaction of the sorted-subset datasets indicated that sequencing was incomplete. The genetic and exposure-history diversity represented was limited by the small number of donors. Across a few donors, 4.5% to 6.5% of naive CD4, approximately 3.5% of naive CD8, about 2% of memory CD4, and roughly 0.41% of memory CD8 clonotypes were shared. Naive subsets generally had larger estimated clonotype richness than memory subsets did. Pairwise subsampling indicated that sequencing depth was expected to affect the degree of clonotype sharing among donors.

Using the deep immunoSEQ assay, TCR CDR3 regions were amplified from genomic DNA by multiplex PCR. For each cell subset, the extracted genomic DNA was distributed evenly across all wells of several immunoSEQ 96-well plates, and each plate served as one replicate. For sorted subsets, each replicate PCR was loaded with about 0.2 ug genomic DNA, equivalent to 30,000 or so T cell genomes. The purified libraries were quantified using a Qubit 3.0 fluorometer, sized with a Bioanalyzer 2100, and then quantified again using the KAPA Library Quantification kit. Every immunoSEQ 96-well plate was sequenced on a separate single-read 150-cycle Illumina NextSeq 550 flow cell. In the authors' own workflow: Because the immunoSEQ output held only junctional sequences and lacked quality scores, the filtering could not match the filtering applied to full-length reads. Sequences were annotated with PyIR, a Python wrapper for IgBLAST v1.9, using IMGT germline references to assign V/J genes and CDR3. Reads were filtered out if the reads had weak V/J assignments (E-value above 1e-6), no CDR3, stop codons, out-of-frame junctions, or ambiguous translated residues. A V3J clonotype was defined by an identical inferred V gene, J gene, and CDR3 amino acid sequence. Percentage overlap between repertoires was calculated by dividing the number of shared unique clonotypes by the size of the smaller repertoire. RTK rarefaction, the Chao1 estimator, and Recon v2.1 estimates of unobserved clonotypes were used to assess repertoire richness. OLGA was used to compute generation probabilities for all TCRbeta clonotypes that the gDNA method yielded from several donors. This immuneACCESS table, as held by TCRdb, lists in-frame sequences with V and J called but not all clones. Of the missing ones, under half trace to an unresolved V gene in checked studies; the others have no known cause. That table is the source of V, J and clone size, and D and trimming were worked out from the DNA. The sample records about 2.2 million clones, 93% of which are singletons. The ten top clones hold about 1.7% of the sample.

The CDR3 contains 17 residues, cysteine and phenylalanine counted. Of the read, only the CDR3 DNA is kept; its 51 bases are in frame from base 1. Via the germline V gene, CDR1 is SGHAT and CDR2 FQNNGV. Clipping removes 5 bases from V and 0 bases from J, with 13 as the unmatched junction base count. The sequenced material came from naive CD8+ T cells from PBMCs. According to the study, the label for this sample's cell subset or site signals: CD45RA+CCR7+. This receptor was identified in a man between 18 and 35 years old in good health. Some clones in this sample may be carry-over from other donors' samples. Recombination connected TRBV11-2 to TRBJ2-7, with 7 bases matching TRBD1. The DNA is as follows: TGTGCCAGCAGCGCGTCCGGGACAGTGAAGAGCTCCTACGAGCAGTACTTC. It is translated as CASSASGTVKSSYEQYF.